The 19 T cell receptor beta chains presented below share a single source sample, sequenced in a study of shared clonotypes between healthy human individuals. Sequencing used immunoSEQ multiplex PCR; TCRdb keeps in-frame clones, though not all of them. The sample shows approximately 720,000 clones, about two thirds of them seen only once. The sequenced sample was memory CD4+ T cells sorted from blood. Documented subset: CD45RA-negative fraction. Receptors originate from a woman aged 30 to 39 in good health.

The chain uses TRBV5-5 and TRBJ1-5; D is unresolved. CDR3 length: 15 amino acids. V lost 0 bases to trimming and J lost 0 bases, with 7 bases between them. The germline gives CDR1 SGHKS, CDR2 YYEKEE (reference sequence). The CDR3, as DNA: TGTGCCAGCAGCTTGGTCGGAGGTAGCAATCAGCCCCAGCATTTT. Protein sequence: CASSLVGGSNQPQHF.

Here the CDR3 DNA reads TGCGCCAGCAGCGCGGGACTAGCGGGAGCGGGTCGGTACGAGCAGTACTTC. This gives the protein CASSAGLAGAGRYEQYF. The genes are TRBV5-1 and TRBJ2-7; TRBD2 aligns across 14 bases. J gave up 4 bases and V 4 bases, and 10 bases lay outside the gene matches. This CDR3 has 17 amino acids. Germline V CDR1 and CDR2: SGHRS, YFSETQ.

This clone has only one observation. The V gene is TRBV28, the J gene TRBJ1-1; D remains unclear. V lost 2 bases, J lost 11 bases, and 6 bases lay in between. Germline loops: CDR1 MDHEN, CDR2 SYDVKM. This CDR3 has 10 residues. CDR3 sequence: CASSLEKAFF. For the CDR3, the DNA is TGTGCCAGCAGTTTAGAGAAGGCTTTCTTT.

The CDR3, as DNA: TGCGCCAGCAACCGACTAGCGGGAGAAAAGGAGCAGTTCTTC. Translated, it gives CASNRLAGEKEQFF. The rearrangement links TRBV5-1 to TRBJ2-1, with 12 bases aligning to TRBD2. The CDR3 length is 14 residues. CDR1 and CDR2 (germline): SGHRS, YFSETQ. With V trimmed by 6 bases and J by 10 bases, 8 bases remained unmatched. Drawing the rest from reference TRBV5-1 and TRBJ2-1, the complete variable domain is KAGVTQTPRYLIKTRGQQVTLSCSPISGHRSVSWYQQTPGQGLQFLFEYFSETQRNKGNFPGRFSGRQFSNSRSEMNVSTLELGDSALYLCASNRLAGEKEQFFGPGTRLTVL.

The chain carries TRBV5-1 and TRBJ2-7; D could derive from TRBD1 or TRBD2 (5 bases each). V was cut by 4 bases and J by 3 bases, with 20 bases left in between. Germline CDR1 is SGHRS and CDR2 is YFSETQ. The length of the CDR3 is 16 residues. The CDR3 nucleotides are TGCGCCAGCAGCAGAGCAACCGGGACCCTAATCTACGAGCAGTACTTC. This gives the protein CASSRATGTLIYEQYF.

The V and J genes are TRBV18 and TRBJ1-1, with D possibly matching TRBD1 (5 bases). The CDR3 covers 14 residues. Germline V gene sequence: CDR1 KGHSH, CDR2 LQKENI. V was cut by 3 bases and J by 7 bases, with 15 bases left in between. The CDR3 loop reads CASSPPGQDGEAFF. DNA of the CDR3: TGTGCCAGCTCACCTCCCGGACAAGATGGTGAAGCTTTCTTT.

The chain is built from TRBV7-8 and TRBJ2-2; D possibly corresponds to TRBD1 (5 bases). The germline V gene has CDR1 SGHVS and CDR2 FQNEAQ. V dropped 2 bases and J dropped 0 bases, with 10 bases sitting between them. This CDR3 is 16 amino acids long. The CDR3 DNA follows: TGTGCCAGCAGCTTAAGGGGTGCGTCGAACACCGGGGAGCTGTTTTTT. Protein: CASSLRGASNTGELFF.

This clone was counted once. The genes are TRBV18 and TRBJ2-2, with 7 nucleotides matching TRBD2. The CDR3 sequence is 17 residues long. The germline V gene has CDR1 KGHSH and CDR2 LQKENI. V shed 8 bases, J shed 4 bases, and the junction held 16 bases outside the gene matches. The CDR3 region has the DNA TGTGCCAGCCAATCCGGACGGCGGGAGCGCGTCACCGGGGAGCTGTTTTTT. Amino acid sequence: CASQSGRRERVTGELFF.

The chain combines TRBV7-2 with TRBJ2-1, with 14 bases lining up with TRBD2. V lost 6 bases, J lost 8 bases, and 6 bases stayed unmatched. Germline CDR1 SGHTA, CDR2 FQGNSA. The CDR3 sequence is 15 residues long. The CDR3 nucleotides are TGTGCCAGCAGTGAGGGACTAGCGGGAGTATATGAGCAGTTCTTC. Its protein is CASSEGLAGVYEQFF.

The V gene is TRBV6-1, the J gene TRBJ2-1; 8 bases are a match to TRBD2. Trimming removed 6 bases from V and 4 bases from J; junction bases left unmatched: 8. This CDR3 comprises 15 residues. Germline CDR1 MNHNS, CDR2 SASEGT. The CDR3, as DNA: TGTGCCAGCAGCCGTACTAGCGGAGATTACAATGAGCAGTTCTTC. Residues: CASSRTSGDYNEQFF.

Only a few counts were recorded for this clone. Other DNA sequences in the sample encode the same CDR3. This chain links TRBV7-9 with TRBJ2-7; no firm D call. The V end was cut by 3 bases, the J end by 2 bases, with 5 bases between. The CDR3 length is 12 residues. Germline V gene sequence: CDR1 SEHNR, CDR2 FQNEAQ (reference sequence). Written as DNA, the CDR3 is TGTGCCAGCAGCTTGAACCCCTACGAGCAGTACTTC. It codes for CASSLNPYEQYF.

The V gene is TRBV21-1, the J gene TRBJ1-1. TRBV21-1 is deemed a pseudogene. This CDR3 has 14 residues. The CDR3 region has the DNA TGTGCCAGCAGCAAAGGAGTCGAGAACACTGAAGCTTTCTTT. Translation gives CASSKGVENTEAFF.

This clone has more than one count but fewer than ten. The rearrangement links TRBV2 to TRBJ1-3; D unresolved. The CDR3 consists of 16 residues. V lost 6 bases, J lost 0 bases, and 15 bases lay in between. Germline assignment: CDR1 SNHLY and CDR2 FYNNEI. For the CDR3, the DNA is TGTGCCAGCAGCGACCAGACGGCCTTCTCTGGAAACACCATATATTTT. It yields the protein CASSDQTAFSGNTIYF. Supplemented by reference TRBV2 and TRBJ1-3, the full variable domain reads EPEVTQTPSHQVTQMGQEVILRCVPISNHLYFYWYRQILGQKVEFLVSFYNNEISEKSEIFDDQFSVERPDGSNFTLKIRSTKLEDSAMYFCASSDQTAFSGNTIYFGEGSWLTVV.

This clone has more than one count but fewer than ten. The V call is TRBV7-2, the J call TRBJ2-5, with no clear D. Trimming took 0 bases from V and 1 from J, leaving 0 bases between them. Germline-derived CDR1 and CDR2 are SGHTA and FQGNSA. The CDR3 has 12 residues. CDR3 loop: CASSLAQETQYF. For the CDR3, the DNA is TGTGCCAGCAGCTTAGCCCAAGAGACCCAGTACTTC. The entire variable domain, with the rest obtained from reference TRBV7-2 and TRBJ2-5, is as follows: GAGVSQSPSNKVTEKGKDVELRCDPISGHTALYWYRQSLGQGLEFLIYFQGNSAPDKSGLPSDRFSAERTGGSVSTLTIQRTQQEDSAVYLCASSLAQETQYFGPGTRLLVL.

This clone was counted a single time. V and J are TRBV11-2 and TRBJ2-1, with 7 bases that match TRBD1. This CDR3 comprises 15 residues. V lost 7 bases to trimming and J lost 0 bases; unmatched junction nucleotides: 6. Germline CDR1 reads SGHAT; CDR2 reads FQNNGV. The CDR3 nucleotides read TGTGCCAGCACCACGGACAGGAGCTCCTACAATGAGCAGTTCTTC. Translation: CASTTDRSSYNEQFF.

The CDR3 protein is CASSGTGNYQETQYF. The CDR3 DNA is TGTGCCAGCAGTGGGACGGGGAATTACCAAGAGACCCAGTACTTC. The chain joins TRBV9 to TRBJ2-5; D may match TRBD1 or TRBD2 (5 bases each). V gave up 5 bases and J gave up 0 bases, with 14 bases separating them. Germline CDR1 is SGDLS and CDR2 is YYNGEE. This CDR3 spans 15 amino acids.

This rearrangement joins TRBV9 to TRBJ2-1, with 8 bases that match TRBD2. The junction had 2 bases not matched to a gene; V was cut back by 0 bases and J by 0 bases. From germline, CDR1 is SGDLS and CDR2 YYNGEE. The CDR3 has 16 residues. The CDR3 DNA is TGTGCCAGCAGCGTAGCAGGGACTAGCTCCTACAATGAGCAGTTCTTC. Translation gives CASSVAGTSSYNEQFF.

In DNA, the CDR3 is TGTGCCAGCAGTTTATCCAAGACAGTGAAGCCCCAGCATTTT. This translates into CASSLSKTVKPQHF. The chain is built from TRBV28 and TRBJ1-5; D possibly corresponds to TRBD1 (5 bases). This CDR3 region has 14 residues. Germline values: CDR1 MDHEN, CDR2 SYDVKM. V lost 1 base and J 8 bases, leaving 12 bases between the germline ends.

CDR3 bases: TGTGCCAGCAGCTTTGCTAGCGGAGGAGCCGGGGAGCTGTTTTTT. Amino acid sequence: CASSFASGGAGELFF. The chain recombines TRBV7-8 with TRBJ2-2; 7 bases line up with TRBD2. V lost 3 bases and J lost 6; bases outside the gene matches: 7. The CDR3 spans 15 residues. Germline lookup yields CDR1 SGHVS and CDR2 FQNEAQ. The complete variable domain, with remaining parts taken from reference TRBV7-8 and TRBJ2-2, reads GAGVSQSPRYKVAKRGQDVALRCDPISGHVSLFWYQQALGQGPEFLTYFQNEAQLDKSGLPSDRFFAERPEGSVSTLKIQRTQQEDSAVYLCASSFASGGAGELFFGEGSRLTVL.